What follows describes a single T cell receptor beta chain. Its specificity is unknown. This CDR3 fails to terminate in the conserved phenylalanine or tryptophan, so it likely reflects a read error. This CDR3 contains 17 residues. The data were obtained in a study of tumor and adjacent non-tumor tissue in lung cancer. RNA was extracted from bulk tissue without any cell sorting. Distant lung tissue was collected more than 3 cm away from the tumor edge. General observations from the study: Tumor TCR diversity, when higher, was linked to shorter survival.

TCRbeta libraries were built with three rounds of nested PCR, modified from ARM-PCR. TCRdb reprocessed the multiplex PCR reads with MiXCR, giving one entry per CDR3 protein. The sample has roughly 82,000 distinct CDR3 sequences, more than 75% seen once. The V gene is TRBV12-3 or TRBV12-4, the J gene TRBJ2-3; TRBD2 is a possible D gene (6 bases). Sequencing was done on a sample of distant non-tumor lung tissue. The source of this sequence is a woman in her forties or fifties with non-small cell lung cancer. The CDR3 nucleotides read TGTGCCATCAGGCCGGCGACTGGCGGGATGAGAGCAGACACGCAGTATTAT. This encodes CAIRPATGGMRADTQYY.